This passage covers 22 T cell receptor beta chains from one sample sequenced in a study of shared clonotypes between healthy human individuals (dated by TCRdb to about 2020). The library was obtained by the immunoSEQ multiplex PCR assay. The source is immuneACCESS, and TCRdb retained only in-frame sequences with V and J called. Part of the clones is not carried over; for the studies checked, unresolved V genes explain less than half of this, and the remainder is unexplained. For this sample the table gives roughly 570,000 clones, of which 95% to 98% were detected only once. The biggest ten clones account for approximately 0.3% of the sample. For the CD8 naive samples, CD45RO-negative cells were positively selected for CCR7, yielding a CD45RA+CCR7+ population from which TemRA cells were excluded. The sequenced sample was naive CD8+ T cells sorted from blood. The sample's cell subset or site label, decoded: CD45RA+CCR7+. All receptors come from a man aged 25-45 years in good health.

This clone occurred once. The chain uses TRBV13 and TRBJ2-2; TRBD1 might be the D (5 bases). Germline-derived CDR1 and CDR2 are PRHDT and FYEKMQ (reference sequence). The V end was cut by 2 bases, the J end by 5 bases, with 12 bases between. The CDR3 length is 15 residues. CDR3 region: CASSLSGAKTGELFF. In nucleotides, the CDR3 is TGTGCCAGCAGCTTATCTGGGGCCAAGACCGGGGAGCTGTTTTTT.

J is TRBJ1-1 and V is TRBV27, with D perhaps matching TRBD1 (5 bases). Germline lookup yields CDR1 MNHEY and CDR2 SMNVEV (reference sequence). This CDR3 is built from 18 residues. The V end was cut by 5 bases, the J end by 0 bases, with 22 bases between. CDR3 loop: CASSPAWDQAIMNTEAFF. CDR3 nucleotide sequence: TGTGCCAGCAGTCCCGCCTGGGACCAGGCCATTATGAACACTGAAGCTTTCTTT.

The J gene is TRBJ2-1, the V gene TRBV9, with D tentatively TRBD1 or TRBD2 (5 bases each). Germline CDR1 SGDLS, CDR2 YYNGEE. The germline V and J ends were trimmed by 4 bases and 12 bases, with 23 bases remaining between them. The CDR3 runs 15 residues. Written as DNA, the CDR3 is TGTGCCAGCAGCTTAAGTGGGGGTCTCCCGGTGGGGCAGTTCTTC. This codes for CASSLSGGLPVGQFF. The whole variable domain, filled in from reference TRBV9 and TRBJ2-1, reads DSGVTQTPKHLITATGQRVTLRCSPRSGDLSVYWYQQSLDQGLQFLIQYYNGEERAKGNILERFSAQQFPDLHSELNLSSLELGDSALYFCASSLSGGLPVGQFFGPGTRLTVL.

This sequence joins TRBV11-2 and TRBJ2-7; the D gene is possibly TRBD2 (5 bases). The CDR3 is 13 amino acids. V lost 8 bases to trimming and J lost 2 bases, with 13 bases between them. Germline loops: CDR1 SGHAT, CDR2 FQNNGV. In nucleotides, the CDR3 is TGTGCCAGCGCAACGACCGGGACCTACGAGCAGTACTTC. Its translation is CASATTGTYEQYF.

This chain uses TRBV27 with TRBJ2-1; no clear D. This CDR3 is 15 amino acids long. The V end lost 7 bases, the J end lost 4 bases, and 17 bases lay between the germline ends. The germline gives CDR1 MNHEY, CDR2 SMNVEV (reference sequence). CDR3 loop: CASNPNGQLYNEQFF. The CDR3 coding sequence is TGTGCCAGCAACCCGAACGGGCAGTTATACAATGAGCAGTTCTTC.

This clone was found once. The chain recombines TRBV7-9 with TRBJ2-1; 8 bases are a match to TRBD1. J was trimmed by 7 bases and V by 1 base; bases with no gene match: 6. The CDR3 has 15 residues. Looked up from germline, CDR1 is SEHNR and CDR2 is FQNEAQ (reference sequence). CDR3 DNA sequence: TGTGCCAGCAGCTTAGATCAGGGGGCAAGGAATGAGCAGTTCTTC. It yields the protein CASSLDQGARNEQFF.

The chain carries TRBV7-3 and TRBJ2-3, with TRBD2 identical over 13 bases. The CDR3 is 16 residues long. Germline lookup yields CDR1 SGHTA and CDR2 FQGTGA. The V segment lost 5 bases and the J segment 5 bases; nucleotides outside the gene matches: 7. The CDR3 sequence: CASSEGTSGTIDTQYF. The DNA of the CDR3 is TGTGCCAGCAGCGAGGGGACTAGCGGGACGATAGATACGCAGTATTTT. The complete variable domain, with remaining parts taken from reference TRBV7-3 and TRBJ2-3, reads GAGVSQTPSNKVTEKGKYVELRCDPISGHTALYWYRQSLGQGPEFLIYFQGTGAADDSGLPNDRFFAVRPEGSVSTLKIQRTERGDSAVYLCASSEGTSGTIDTQYFGPGTRLTVL.

V usage is TRBV19 and J usage is TRBJ2-2; the match to TRBD1 covers 12 bases. Germline-derived CDR1 and CDR2 are LNHDA and SQIVND (reference sequence). This CDR3 is built from 17 residues. V was pared by 1 base and J by 10 bases, with 10 bases of the junction left unmatched. In DNA, the CDR3 is TGTGCCAGTAGTATAGTTCTGGGACAGGGGGCTCGTGTGGAGCTGTTTTTT. It is translated as CASSIVLGQGARVELFF.

This chain links TRBV7-2 with TRBJ2-1, with TRBD2 as a possible D gene (6 bases). The CDR3 spans 15 residues. Trimming pared 3 bases from V and 2 bases from J, leaving 11 bases between. CDR1 SGHTA and CDR2 FQGNSA come from the germline V gene. The CDR3 is CASSFLSGTYNEQFF. In DNA, the CDR3 is TGTGCCAGCAGCTTCCTTAGCGGTACCTACAATGAGCAGTTCTTC.

The chain recombines TRBV7-9 with TRBJ2-5; possibly TRBD2 for D (6 bases). The germline V gene encodes CDR1 SEHNR and CDR2 FQNEAQ (reference sequence). Trimming pared 2 bases from V and 4 bases from J, leaving 11 bases between. This CDR3 is 14 amino acids long. In DNA form, the CDR3 reads TGTGCCAGCAGCTTACTCCAGGGAGGAGAGACCCAGTACTTC. The encoded protein is CASSLLQGGETQYF.

The V gene is TRBV7-9, the J gene TRBJ2-1; 7 bases align to TRBD1. The V gene's germline CDR1 is SEHNR and CDR2 FQNEAQ (reference sequence). V shed 6 bases, J shed 2 bases, and the junction held 10 bases outside the gene matches. The CDR3 runs 16 residues. The DNA of the CDR3 is TGTGCCAGCAGACGAAGGACAGGTGGGGCCTACAATGAGCAGTTCTTC. This sequence encodes CASRRRTGGAYNEQFF.

This sequence joins TRBV7-6 and TRBJ2-1, with a tentative D call TRBD1 (6 bases). V was shortened by 6 bases and J by 8 bases, with 17 bases between the two germline ends. The CDR3 runs 14 residues. Germline loops: CDR1 SGHVS, CDR2 FNYEAQ. The CDR3 is CASSWGNRVDEQFF. CDR3 in DNA: TGTGCCAGCAGTTGGGGGAACAGGGTCGATGAGCAGTTCTTC.

The genes are TRBV28 and TRBJ1-3, with a possible D match to TRBD1 (5 bases). This CDR3 is built from 13 residues. V was trimmed by 3 bases and J by 4 bases, leaving 7 bases between them. Germline CDR1 reads MDHEN; CDR2 reads SYDVKM. The CDR3 nucleotides read TGTGCCAGCAGTTTGCCAGGGGGAAACACCATATATTTT. Amino acid sequence: CASSLPGGNTIYF.

The gene calls are TRBV29-1 and TRBJ2-3; D unresolved. CDR1 and CDR2 from the germline V gene are SQVTM and ANQGSEA. The CDR3 length is 14 residues. V was pared by 5 bases and J by 2 bases, with 14 bases between. The CDR3 spells CSVTGNLVTDTQYF. Here the CDR3 DNA reads TGCAGCGTTACCGGAAATCTGGTCACAGATACGCAGTATTTT.

The rearrangement joins TRBV6-5 to TRBJ2-7, with D tentatively TRBD1 or TRBD2 (5 bases each). The CDR3 runs 15 residues. Germline-derived CDR1 and CDR2 are MNHEY and SVGAGI. Trimming took 1 base from V and 4 from J, leaving 14 bases between them. The CDR3 reads CASSYFRDGMYEQYF. Here the CDR3 DNA reads TGTGCCAGCAGTTACTTCCGGGACGGAATGTACGAGCAGTACTTC.

J is TRBJ1-1 and V is TRBV6-6, with TRBD1 as a possible D gene (6 bases). V lost 2 bases and J 4 bases, leaving 11 bases between the germline ends. This CDR3 has 14 amino acids. Germline assignment: CDR1 MNHNY and CDR2 SVGAGI (reference sequence). The CDR3 spells CASSYRTGSTEAFF. The CDR3, as DNA: TGTGCCAGCAGTTACAGAACAGGGAGCACTGAAGCTTTCTTT.

The chain recombines TRBV7-9 with TRBJ1-2; D perhaps matches TRBD1 (6 bases). Trimming left V 4 bases short and J 2 bases short, with 11 bases between. Germline values: CDR1 SEHNR, CDR2 FQNEAQ (reference sequence). CDR3 length: 14 amino acids. The DNA for the CDR3 is TGTGCCAGCAGCTCTCGGACAGACAACTATGGCTACACCTTC. Translated, it gives CASSSRTDNYGYTF.

V and J are TRBV28 and TRBJ2-5; no reliable D call. The CDR3 has 10 residues. The ends were cut back, 8 bases at V and 4 bases at J, with 5 bases in the middle. Germline V gene data show CDR1 as MDHEN and CDR2 as SYDVKM. The DNA for the CDR3 is TGTGCCAGCGTGGGAGAGACCCAGTACTTC. Translated, it gives CASVGETQYF.

The J gene is TRBJ2-7, the V gene TRBV7-6, with D perhaps TRBD1 (6 bases). Looked up from germline, CDR1 is SGHVS and CDR2 is FNYEAQ. The germline V and J ends were trimmed by 1 base and 3 bases, with 13 bases remaining between them. The CDR3 runs 15 residues. The CDR3 DNA reads TGTGCCAGCAGCTTAGGGCTCGGGGACAACTACGAGCAGTACTTC. As protein: CASSLGLGDNYEQYF.

The J gene is TRBJ2-3, the V gene TRBV6-5; D may be TRBD2 (5 bases). CDR1 is MNHEY, CDR2 SVGAGI, per germline. Trimming shortened V by 5 bases and J by 0 bases, and 6 bases separated the two germline ends. This CDR3 contains 13 residues. CDR3 loop: CASSLASTDTQYF. The CDR3 nucleotides read TGTGCCAGCAGTCTAGCTAGCACAGATACGCAGTATTTT.

This rearrangement joins TRBV9 to TRBJ2-1, with D possibly matching TRBD2 (6 bases). V was trimmed by 7 bases and J by 7 bases, leaving 15 bases between them. The CDR3 is 13 residues long. Germline assignment: CDR1 SGDLS and CDR2 YYNGEE. The CDR3 coding sequence is TGTGCCAGCGGGGGGATAACTACAAATGAGCAGTTCTTC. Encoded protein: CASGGITTNEQFF.

Remarks on this clone: Different DNA sequences within this sample yield the same CDR3. This sequence joins TRBV4-1 and TRBJ2-7; D remains ambiguous. The germline CDR1 and CDR2 sequences are MGHRA and YSYEKL. This CDR3 is built from 15 residues. Trimming cost V 0 bases and J 2 bases, with 11 bases left between them. In DNA, the CDR3 is TGCGCCAGCAGCCAAGATCCCACCGGCACCTACGAGCAGTACTTC. It codes for CASSQDPTGTYEQYF.